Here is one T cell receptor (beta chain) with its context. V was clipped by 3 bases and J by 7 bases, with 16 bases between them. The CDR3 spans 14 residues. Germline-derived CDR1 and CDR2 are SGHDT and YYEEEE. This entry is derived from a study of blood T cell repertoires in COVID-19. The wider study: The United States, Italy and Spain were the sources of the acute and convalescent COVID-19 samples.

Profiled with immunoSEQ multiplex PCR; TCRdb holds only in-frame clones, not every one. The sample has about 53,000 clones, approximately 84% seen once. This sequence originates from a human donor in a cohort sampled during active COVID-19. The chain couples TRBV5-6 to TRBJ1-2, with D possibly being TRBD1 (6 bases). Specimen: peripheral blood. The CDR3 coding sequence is TGTGCCAGCAGCTACCCACAGGGTACGGGTGGCTACACCTTC. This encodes CASSYPQGTGGYTF. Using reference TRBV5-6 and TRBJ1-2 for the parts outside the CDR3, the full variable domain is DAGVTQSPTHLIKTRGQQVTLRCSPKSGHDTVSWYQQALGQGPQFIFQYYEEEERQRGNFPDRFSGHQFPNYSSELNVNALLLGDSALYLCASSYPQGTGGYTFGSGTRLTVV.